This TCR beta chain came from a study of CD8+ T cells in alopecia areata. Of note for this clone: No antigen is known for it.

RNA was extracted and reverse transcribed into cDNA as the sequencing template. Libraries were prepared by immunoSEQ multiplex PCR; TCRdb keeps only in-frame clonotypes and omits some of them. The table has about 40,000 clones, roughly 92% seen once; the top ten hold approximately 19%. General study findings and limits: Lesional scalp, especially alopecia totalis/universalis, showed higher clonality than normal scalp.

The germline gives CDR1 MNHNS, CDR2 SASEGT. The length of the CDR3 is 15 residues. Germline trimming cut 2 bases from V and 3 bases from J; bases unmatched to any gene: 7. Treatment indicated: oral pan-JAK inhibitor, 5-10 mg twice daily. Patients with alopecia areata provided lesional scalp punch biopsies as well as peripheral blood. The source is a human donor with alopecia areata. Here the sequenced sample was CD8+ T cells sorted from blood, taken at week 24, from a patient treated with tofacitinib. The J gene is TRBJ2-7, the V gene TRBV6-1; 7 nucleotides line up with TRBD2. As DNA, the CDR3 is TGTGCCAGCAGTGAAATCAGGGACTACCTCTACGAGCAGTACTTC. Amino acid sequence: CASSEIRDYLYEQYF.